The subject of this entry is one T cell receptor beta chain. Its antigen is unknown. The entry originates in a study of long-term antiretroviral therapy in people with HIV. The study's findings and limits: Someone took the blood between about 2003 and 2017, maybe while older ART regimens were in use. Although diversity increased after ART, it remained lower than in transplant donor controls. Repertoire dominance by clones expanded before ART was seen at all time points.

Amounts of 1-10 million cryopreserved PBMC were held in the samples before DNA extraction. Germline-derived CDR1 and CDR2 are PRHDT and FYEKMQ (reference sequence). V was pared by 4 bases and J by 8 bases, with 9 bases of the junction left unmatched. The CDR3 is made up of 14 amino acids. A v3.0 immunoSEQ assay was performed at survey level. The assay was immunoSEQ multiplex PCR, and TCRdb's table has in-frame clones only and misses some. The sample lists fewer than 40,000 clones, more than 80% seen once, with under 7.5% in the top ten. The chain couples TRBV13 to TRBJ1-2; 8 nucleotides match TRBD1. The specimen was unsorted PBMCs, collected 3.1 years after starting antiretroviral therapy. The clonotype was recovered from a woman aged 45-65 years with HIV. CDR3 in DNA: TGTGCCAGCAGCTCGTGGACAGGGAACTCCGGCTACACCTTC. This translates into CASSSWTGNSGYTF.